The text below deals with one T cell receptor (beta chain). Repertoires were generated with immunoSEQ multiplex PCR, while TCRdb's copy carries only in-frame clones and drops some. The table has around 22,000 clones, about nine tenths seen once. This record belongs to a study of T cells in tumors and immune-related adverse events. The TCR sequence derives from a female donor with metastatic renal cell carcinoma. The specimen comprised lymph node tissue, sampled from a patient treated with anti-PD-1 therapy.

CDR3 nucleotide sequence: TGTGCCAGCAGCCGGACCAGCACAGATACGCAGTATTTT. Its translation is CASSRTSTDTQYF. V and J are TRBV5-4 and TRBJ2-3; D is uncertain. Trimming shortened V by 4 bases and J by 0 bases, and 6 bases separated the two germline ends. CDR1 SGHNT and CDR2 YYREEE come from the germline V gene (reference sequence). The CDR3 sequence is 13 residues long.